This TCR beta chain was sequenced in a study of blood T cell repertoires in COVID-19. About the study: Samples came from the United States, Italy and Spain, spanning acute and convalescent COVID-19.

CDR3 length: 15 residues. V was trimmed by 3 bases and J by 3 bases, leaving 15 bases between them. Germline V gene lookup returns CDR1 SGHDT and CDR2 YYEEEE. The repertoire was sequenced with immunoSEQ multiplex PCR; TCRdb's copy has only in-frame clones and lacks some. The sample has about 310,000 clones, around 87% seen once. The chain couples TRBV5-6 to TRBJ1-1; D is uncertain. Sequencing input: peripheral blood. The TCR originated in a woman in her forties or fifties who had recovered from COVID-19. In DNA, the CDR3 is TGTGCCAGCAGCTCCCCCACTTATACCCACACTGAAGCTTTCTTT. Translation: CASSSPTYTHTEAFF.